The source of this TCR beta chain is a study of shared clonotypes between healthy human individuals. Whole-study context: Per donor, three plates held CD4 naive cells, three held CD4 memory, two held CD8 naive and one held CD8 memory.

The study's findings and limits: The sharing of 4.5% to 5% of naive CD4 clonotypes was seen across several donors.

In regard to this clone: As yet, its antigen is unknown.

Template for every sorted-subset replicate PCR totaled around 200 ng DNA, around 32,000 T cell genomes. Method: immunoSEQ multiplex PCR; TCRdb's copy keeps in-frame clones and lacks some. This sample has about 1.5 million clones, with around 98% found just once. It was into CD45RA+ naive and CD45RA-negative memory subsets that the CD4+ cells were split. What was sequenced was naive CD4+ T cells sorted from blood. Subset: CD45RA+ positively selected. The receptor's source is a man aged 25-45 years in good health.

CDR3: CASSPLTGDTEAFF. The CDR3 DNA is TGTGCCAGCAGTCCCCTAACAGGGGACACTGAAGCTTTCTTT. The rearrangement uses TRBV6-5 and TRBJ1-1, with TRBD1 matching 7 bases. There are 14 residues in the CDR3. V lost 5 bases, J lost 3 bases, and 6 bases stayed unmatched. Germline V gives CDR1 MNHEY, CDR2 SVGAGI.